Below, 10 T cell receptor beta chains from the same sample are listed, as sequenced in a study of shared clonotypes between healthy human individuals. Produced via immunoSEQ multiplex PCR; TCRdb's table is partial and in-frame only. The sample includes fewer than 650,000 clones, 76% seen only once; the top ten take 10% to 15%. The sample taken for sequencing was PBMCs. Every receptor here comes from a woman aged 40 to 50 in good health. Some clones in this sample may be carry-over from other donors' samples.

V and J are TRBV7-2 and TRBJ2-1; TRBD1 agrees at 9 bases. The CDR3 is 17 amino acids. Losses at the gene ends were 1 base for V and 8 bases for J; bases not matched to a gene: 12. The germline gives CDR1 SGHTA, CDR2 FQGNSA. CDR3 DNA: TGTGCCAGCAGCTTAGGAGGTGCGGGACAGGGAATTCATGAGCAGTTCTTC. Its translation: CASSLGGAGQGIHEQFF.

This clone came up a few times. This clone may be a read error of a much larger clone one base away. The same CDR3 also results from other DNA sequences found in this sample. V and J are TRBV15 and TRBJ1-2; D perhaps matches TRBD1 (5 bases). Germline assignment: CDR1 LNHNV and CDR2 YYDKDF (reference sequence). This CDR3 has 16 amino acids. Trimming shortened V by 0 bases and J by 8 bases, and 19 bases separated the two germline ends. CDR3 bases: TGTGCCACCAGCAGAGATTCTTTTTCCAGGGAGCACGGCTACACCTTC. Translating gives CATSRDSFSREHGYTF.

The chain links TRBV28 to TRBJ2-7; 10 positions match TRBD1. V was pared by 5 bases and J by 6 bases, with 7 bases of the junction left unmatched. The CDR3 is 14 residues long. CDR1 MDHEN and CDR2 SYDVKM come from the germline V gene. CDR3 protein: CASSRTGTGAEQYF. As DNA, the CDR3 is TGTGCCAGCAGTCGTACCGGGACAGGGGCCGAGCAGTACTTC.

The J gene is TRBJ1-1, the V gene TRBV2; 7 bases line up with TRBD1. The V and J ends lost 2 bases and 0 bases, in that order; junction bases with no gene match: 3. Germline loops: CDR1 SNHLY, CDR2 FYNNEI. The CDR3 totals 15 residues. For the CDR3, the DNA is TGTGCCAGCAGTGAATTGGGACAGATGAACACTGAAGCTTTCTTT. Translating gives CASSELGQMNTEAFF.

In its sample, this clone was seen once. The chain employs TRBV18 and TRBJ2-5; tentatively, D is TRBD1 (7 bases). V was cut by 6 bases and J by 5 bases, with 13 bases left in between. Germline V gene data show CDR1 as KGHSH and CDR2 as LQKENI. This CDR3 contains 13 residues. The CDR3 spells CASSPQGGETQYF. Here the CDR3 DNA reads TGTGCCAGCTCCCCCCAGGGGGGCGAGACCCAGTACTTC.

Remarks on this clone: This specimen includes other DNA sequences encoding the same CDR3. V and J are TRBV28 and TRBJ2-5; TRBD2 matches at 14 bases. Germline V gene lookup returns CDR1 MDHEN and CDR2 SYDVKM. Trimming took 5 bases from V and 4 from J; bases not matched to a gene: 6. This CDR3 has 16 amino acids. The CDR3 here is CASSPGLAGGGETQYF. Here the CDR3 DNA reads TGTGCCAGCAGTCCCGGACTAGCGGGAGGTGGAGAGACCCAGTACTTC. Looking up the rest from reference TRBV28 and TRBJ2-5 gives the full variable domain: DVKVTQSSRYLVKRTGEKVFLECVQDMDHENMFWYRQDPGLGLRLIYFSYDVKMKEKGDIPEGYSVSREKKERFSLILESASTNQTSMYLCASSPGLAGGGETQYFGPGTRLLVL.

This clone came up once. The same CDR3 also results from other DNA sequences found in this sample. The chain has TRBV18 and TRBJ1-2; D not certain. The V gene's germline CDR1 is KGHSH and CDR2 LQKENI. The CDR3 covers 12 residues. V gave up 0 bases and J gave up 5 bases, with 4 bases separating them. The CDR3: CASSPPTYGYTF. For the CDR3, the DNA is TGTGCCAGCTCACCACCTACATATGGCTACACCTTC.

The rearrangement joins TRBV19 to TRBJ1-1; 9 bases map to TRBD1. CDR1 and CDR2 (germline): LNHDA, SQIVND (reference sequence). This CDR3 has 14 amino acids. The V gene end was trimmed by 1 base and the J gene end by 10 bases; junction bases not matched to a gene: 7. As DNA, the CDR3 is TGTGCCAGTAGTATAGCGGGGGACAGGGTGGCAGCTTTCTTT. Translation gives CASSIAGDRVAAFF.

The CDR3 bases are TGTGCCAGCAGTTTAAGAGGGAGCGGGAGGCCACACAATGAGCAGTTCTTC. Its translation: CASSLRGSGRPHNEQFF. The chain has TRBV28 and TRBJ2-1; 9 positions agree with TRBD2. The length of the CDR3 is 17 residues. V lost 2 bases and J lost 5; bases outside the gene matches: 10. CDR1 is MDHEN and CDR2 is SYDVKM in the germline V gene.

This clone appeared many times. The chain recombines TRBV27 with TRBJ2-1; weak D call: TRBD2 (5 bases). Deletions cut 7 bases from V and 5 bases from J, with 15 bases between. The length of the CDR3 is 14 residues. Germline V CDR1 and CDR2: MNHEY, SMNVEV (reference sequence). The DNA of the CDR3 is TGTGCCAGCATACGGGCGGGCAGAAACAATGAGCAGTTCTTC. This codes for CASIRAGRNNEQFF.